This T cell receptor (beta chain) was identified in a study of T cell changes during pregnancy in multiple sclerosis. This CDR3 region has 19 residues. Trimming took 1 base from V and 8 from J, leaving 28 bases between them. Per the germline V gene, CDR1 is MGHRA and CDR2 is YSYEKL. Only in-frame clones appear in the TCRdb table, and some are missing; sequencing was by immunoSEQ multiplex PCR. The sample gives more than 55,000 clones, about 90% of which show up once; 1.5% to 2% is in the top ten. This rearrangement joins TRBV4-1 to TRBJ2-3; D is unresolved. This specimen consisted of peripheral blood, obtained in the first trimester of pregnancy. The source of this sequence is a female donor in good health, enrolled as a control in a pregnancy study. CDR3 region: CASSQALQWADVSIGTQYF. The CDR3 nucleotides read TGCGCCAGCAGCCAAGCCCTTCAATGGGCAGACGTGTCTATAGGTACGCAGTATTTT.